The rows below give T cell receptor beta chains drawn from one sample of a study of identical twins. TCRdb ran MiXCR on the 5' RACE reads and lists one entry per CDR3 protein. In the table there are about 900,000 distinct CDR3 sequences, 9% to 15% of which are singletons. These same records also appear under a second study, on yellow fever vaccine responses in identical twins.

Sequencing was done on a sample of PBMCs. These receptor sequences come from a woman aged 18-35 years in good health. Both conserved end residues are part of each CDR3. Each record gives: J gene, D gene, clone size, V gene, CDR3 protein, CDR3 DNA. The D gene is left open where the match is weak. The size field is filled for only some rows; it gives once, few, many or a size class.

TRBJ2-7,NA,few,TRBV29-1,CSAAGQMSSYEQYF,TGCAGCGCCGCTGGTCAGATGAGCTCCTACGAGCAGTACTTC
TRBJ2-3,TRBD1,few,TRBV6-5,CASSYWDRGMDTQYF,TGTGCCAGCAGTTATTGGGACAGGGGAATGGATACGCAGTATTTT
TRBJ2-2,TRBD2,NA,TRBV2,CASSEASGSNTGELFF,TGTGCCAGCAGTGAGGCTAGCGGGAGTAACACCGGGGAGCTGTTTTTT
TRBJ1-1,NA,NA,TRBV7-6,CASSSQGSMNTEAFF,TGTGCCAGCAGCTCCCAGGGGAGCATGAACACTGAAGCTTTCTTT
TRBJ1-5,NA,NA,TRBV12-1,CASSFARGWDSNQPQHF,TGTGCCAGCAGCTTTGCTAGGGGCTGGGATAGCAATCAGCCCCAGCATTTT
TRBJ2-5,TRBD1,many,TRBV12-3/TRBV12-4,CASSRTGGKTQYF,TGTGCCAGCAGCCGGACAGGGGGAAAGACCCAGTACTTC
TRBJ2-7,TRBD2,few,TRBV6-1,CASRRVLAGVKNEQYF,TGTGCCAGCAGGCGCGTACTAGCGGGAGTAAAGAACGAGCAGTACTTC
TRBJ1-6,TRBD1,many,TRBV2,CASGAGGYNSPLHF,TGTGCCAGCGGAGCAGGGGGTTATAATTCACCCCTCCACTTT
TRBJ2-3,TRBD2,few,TRBV11-2,CASSLVVLAGGSTDTQYF,TGTGCCAGCAGCTTAGTTGTTCTAGCGGGGGGGAGCACAGATACGCAGTATTTT
TRBJ2-7,NA,many,TRBV5-5,CASSPRGYYEQYF,TGTGCCAGCAGCCCTCGGGGGTACTACGAGCAGTACTTC
TRBJ2-1,TRBD2,few,TRBV27,CASNRLASDNEQFF,TGTGCCAGCAACAGACTAGCGAGTGACAATGAGCAGTTCTTC
TRBJ2-1,NA,many,TRBV12-3/TRBV12-4,CASSLARGGATYNEQFF,TGTGCCAGCAGTTTAGCGAGAGGGGGGGCCACCTACAATGAGCAGTTCTTC
TRBJ2-7,TRBD2,few,TRBV29-1,CSVELLAGGPRVYEQYF,TGCAGCGTTGAACTACTAGCGGGAGGGCCGAGGGTCTACGAGCAGTACTTC
TRBJ1-5,NA,few,TRBV12-3/TRBV12-4,CASKSQDSPNQPQHF,TGTGCCAGCAAGAGTCAGGACAGCCCCAATCAGCCCCAGCATTTT
TRBJ2-4,NA,few,TRBV6-1,CASSSRGGNIQYF,TGTGCCAGCAGCTCGAGGGGGGGAAACATTCAGTACTTC
TRBJ1-3,NA,few,TRBV20-1,CSARVGSRDTIYF,TGCAGTGCTAGAGTGGGATCCCGTGACACCATATATTTT